The T cell receptor beta chain under discussion was sequenced for a study of early T cells in non-severe SARS-CoV-2 infection. This clonotype showed up many times. Its antigen remains unknown. Unique molecular identifiers tagged individual cDNA molecules. TCRdb re-analysed the 5' RACE reads in MiXCR, keeping a single row per CDR3 protein. The repertoire includes roughly 60,000 distinct CDR3 sequences, more than 6.5% of them detected once, and 5.8% sits in the top ten. Study-wide points: Private and CD4 specificities were missed by VDJdb matching, which favored anti-spike CD8 responses.

V lost 4 bases and J lost 8, with 15 bases in between. Germline V CDR1 and CDR2: LNHDA, SQIVND (reference sequence). This CDR3 is 14 amino acids long. The chain carries TRBV19 and TRBJ2-1; D unresolved. This sequence originates from an adult who was a healthcare worker with PCR-confirmed SARS-CoV-2 infection or an uninfected control (not recorded which). This material consisted of whole blood, taken at baseline. Here the CDR3 DNA reads TGTGCCAGTAGTACCCCCCACGGATTGTATGAGCAGTTCTTC. This gives the protein CASSTPHGLYEQFF.